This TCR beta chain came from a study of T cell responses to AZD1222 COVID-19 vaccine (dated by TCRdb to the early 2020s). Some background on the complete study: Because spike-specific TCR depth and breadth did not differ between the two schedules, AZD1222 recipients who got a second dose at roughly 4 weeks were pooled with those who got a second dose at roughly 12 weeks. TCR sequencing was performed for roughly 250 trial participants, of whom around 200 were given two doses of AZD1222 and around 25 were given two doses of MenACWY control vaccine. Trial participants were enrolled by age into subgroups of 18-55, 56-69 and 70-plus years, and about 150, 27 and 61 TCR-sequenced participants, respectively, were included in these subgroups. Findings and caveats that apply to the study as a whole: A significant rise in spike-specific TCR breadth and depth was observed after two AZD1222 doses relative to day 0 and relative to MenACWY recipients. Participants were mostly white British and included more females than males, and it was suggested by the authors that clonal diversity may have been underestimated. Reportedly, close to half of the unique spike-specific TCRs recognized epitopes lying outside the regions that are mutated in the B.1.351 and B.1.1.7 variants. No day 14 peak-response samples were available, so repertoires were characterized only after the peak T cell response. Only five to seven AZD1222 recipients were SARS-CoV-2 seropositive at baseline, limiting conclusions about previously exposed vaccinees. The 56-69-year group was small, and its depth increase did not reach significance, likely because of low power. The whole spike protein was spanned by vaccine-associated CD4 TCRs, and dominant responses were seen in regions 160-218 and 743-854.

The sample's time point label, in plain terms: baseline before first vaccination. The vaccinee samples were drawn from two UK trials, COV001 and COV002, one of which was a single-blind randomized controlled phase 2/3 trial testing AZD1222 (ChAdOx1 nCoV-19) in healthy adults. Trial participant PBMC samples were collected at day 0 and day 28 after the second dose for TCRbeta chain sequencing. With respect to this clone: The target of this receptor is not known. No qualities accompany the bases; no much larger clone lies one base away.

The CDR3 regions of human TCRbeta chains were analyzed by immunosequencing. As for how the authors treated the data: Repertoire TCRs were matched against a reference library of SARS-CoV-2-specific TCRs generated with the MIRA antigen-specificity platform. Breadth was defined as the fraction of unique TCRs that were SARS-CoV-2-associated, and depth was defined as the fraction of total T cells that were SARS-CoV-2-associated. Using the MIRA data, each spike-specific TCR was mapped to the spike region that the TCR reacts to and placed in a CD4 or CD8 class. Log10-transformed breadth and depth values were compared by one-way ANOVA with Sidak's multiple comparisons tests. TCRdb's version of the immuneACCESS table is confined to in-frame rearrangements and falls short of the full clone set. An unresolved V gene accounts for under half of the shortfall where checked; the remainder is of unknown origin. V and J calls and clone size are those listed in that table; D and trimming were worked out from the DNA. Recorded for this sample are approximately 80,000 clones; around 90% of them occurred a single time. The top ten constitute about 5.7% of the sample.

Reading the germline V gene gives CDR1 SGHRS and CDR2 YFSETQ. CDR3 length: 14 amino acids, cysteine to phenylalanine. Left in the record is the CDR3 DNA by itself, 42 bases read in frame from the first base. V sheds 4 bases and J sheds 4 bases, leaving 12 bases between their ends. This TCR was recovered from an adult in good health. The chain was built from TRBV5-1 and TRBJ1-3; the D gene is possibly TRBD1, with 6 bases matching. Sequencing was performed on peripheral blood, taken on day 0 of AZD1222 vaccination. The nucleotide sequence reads TGCGCCAGCAGCGCAGGACAGCCGGGAAACACCATATATTTT. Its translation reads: CASSAGQPGNTIYF.